This T cell receptor beta chain was captured in a study of OX40 agonist ivuxolimab in advanced cancers. The study's findings and limits: Researchers report that CD8+ T cells had, on average, more expanded clones than CD4+.

Comment on this clone: Its cognate antigen is unknown.

Germline assignment: CDR1 SNHLY and CDR2 FYNNEI. The junction had 4 bases not matched to a gene; V was cut back by 6 bases and J by 0 bases. The CDR3 runs to 16 residues. Libraries were prepared by immunoSEQ multiplex PCR; TCRdb keeps only in-frame clonotypes and omits some of them. This sample yields more than 20,000 clones, of which about four fifths are seen a single time; about 33% belongs to the top ten. The TCR was taken from an adult with an advanced solid tumor such as melanoma, head and neck, liver or kidney cancer. The source was CD4+ or CD8+ T cells sorted from blood, collected in a trial of the OX40 agonist ivuxolimab. The gene calls are TRBV2 and TRBJ2-2; TRBD2 agrees at 10 bases. Written as DNA, the CDR3 is TGTGCCAGCAGGGCGGGACTAGCGTCGAACACCGGGGAGCTGTTTTTT. Translation: CASRAGLASNTGELFF.